These T cell receptor beta chains were read from a single sample in a study of CD8+ T cells in alopecia areata. Sequencing was performed with immunoSEQ multiplex PCR; in TCRdb, only in-frame clones are kept and a portion is missing. The sample carries around 19,000 clones, 50% to 60% recorded once. This specimen was skin, taken at week 4, from a patient treated with tofacitinib. Every receptor here comes from a human donor with alopecia areata. CDR3s include the opening cysteine and the closing phenylalanine or tryptophan. Fields, in order: V gene, clone size, J gene, D gene, CDR3 length, CDR3 protein, CDR3 DNA. A D gene is named only where the DNA matches it firmly. Clone size, where shown, is once, few, many, or a class for clones that have expanded.

v_call: TRBV4-1
clone_size: NA
j_call: TRBJ1-1
d_call: NA
cdr3_length: 19
cdr3_aa: CASSQEAGQILYMNTEAFF
cdr3_nt: TGCGCCAGCAGCCAAGAAGCAGGACAGATTCTCTACATGAACACTGAAGCTTTCTTT

v_call: TRBV5-5
clone_size: NA
j_call: TRBJ2-3
d_call: NA
cdr3_length: 14
cdr3_aa: CASSATGVTDTQYF
cdr3_nt: TGTGCCAGCAGCGCAACCGGGGTTACAGATACGCAGTATTTT

v_call: TRBV7-8
clone_size: NA
j_call: TRBJ1-5
d_call: NA
cdr3_length: 15
cdr3_aa: CASSNVQSVYQPQHF
cdr3_nt: TGTGCCAGCAGCAATGTACAGAGCGTCTATCAGCCCCAGCATTTT

v_call: TRBV5-7
clone_size: NA
j_call: TRBJ2-3
d_call: NA
cdr3_length: 13
cdr3_aa: CASIEGSTDTQYF
cdr3_nt: TGTGCCAGCATAGAGGGGAGCACAGATACGCAGTATTTT

v_call: TRBV10-3
clone_size: NA
j_call: TRBJ2-1
d_call: NA
cdr3_length: 16
cdr3_aa: CAISSSGSLLLSEQFF
cdr3_nt: TGTGCCATCAGTTCCTCCGGCTCACTCCTTTTAAGCGAGCAGTTCTTC

v_call: TRBV6-6
clone_size: few
j_call: TRBJ2-7
d_call: NA
cdr3_length: 14
cdr3_aa: CASSLRQDRYEQYF
cdr3_nt: TGTGCCAGCAGTTTGAGACAGGATCGCTACGAGCAGTACTTC

v_call: TRBV5-8
clone_size: NA
j_call: TRBJ2-7
d_call: NA
cdr3_length: 14
cdr3_aa: CASRTRRGAYEQYF
cdr3_nt: TGTGCCAGCAGGACCAGGAGAGGGGCGTACGAGCAGTACTTC

v_call: TRBV5-1
clone_size: NA
j_call: TRBJ2-1
d_call: TRBD1
cdr3_length: 15
cdr3_aa: CASSLNRGTYNEQFF
cdr3_nt: TGCGCCAGCAGCTTGAACAGGGGGACCTACAATGAGCAGTTCTTC

v_call: TRBV9
clone_size: NA
j_call: TRBJ2-7
d_call: NA
cdr3_length: 13
cdr3_aa: CASSVVGEAEQYF
cdr3_nt: TGTGCCAGCAGCGTCGTTGGGGAGGCCGAGCAGTACTTC

v_call: TRBV18
clone_size: few
j_call: TRBJ2-3
d_call: NA
cdr3_length: 15
cdr3_aa: CASSPPTGERDTQYF
cdr3_nt: TGTGCCAGCTCACCACCGACTGGCGAAAGGGATACGCAGTATTTT

v_call: TRBV7-9
clone_size: once
j_call: TRBJ2-3
d_call: NA
cdr3_length: 14
cdr3_aa: CASSRRGATDTQYF
cdr3_nt: TGTGCCAGCAGCCGCCGGGGGGCCACAGATACGCAGTATTTT

v_call: TRBV7-2
clone_size: NA
j_call: TRBJ2-3
d_call: NA
cdr3_length: 16
cdr3_aa: CASSLYPGLGADTQYF
cdr3_nt: TGTGCCAGCAGCTTATATCCGGGGTTGGGCGCAGATACGCAGTATTTT

v_call: TRBV14
clone_size: NA
j_call: TRBJ1-2
d_call: TRBD1
cdr3_length: 12
cdr3_aa: CASSLYRGGYTF
cdr3_nt: TGTGCCAGCAGCCTCTACAGGGGTGGCTACACCTTC

v_call: TRBV5-4
clone_size: NA
j_call: TRBJ1-2
d_call: NA
cdr3_length: 11
cdr3_aa: CASSANYGYTF
cdr3_nt: TGTGCCAGCAGCGCCAACTATGGCTACACCTTC

v_call: TRBV19
clone_size: NA
j_call: TRBJ1-1
d_call: NA
cdr3_length: 13
cdr3_aa: CASSINSNTEAFF
cdr3_nt: TGTGCCAGTAGTATCAACAGCAACACTGAAGCTTTCTTT

v_call: TRBV14
clone_size: NA
j_call: TRBJ2-1
d_call: NA
cdr3_length: 14
cdr3_aa: CASSQDLWVNEQFF
cdr3_nt: TGTGCCAGCAGCCAAGATTTGTGGGTCAATGAGCAGTTCTTC

v_call: TRBV27
clone_size: few
j_call: TRBJ2-6
d_call: NA
cdr3_length: 16
cdr3_aa: CASSADMGSGANVLTF
cdr3_nt: TGTGCCAGCAGTGCCGACATGGGCTCTGGGGCCAACGTCCTGACTTTC

v_call: TRBV4-1
clone_size: NA
j_call: TRBJ2-2
d_call: TRBD1
cdr3_length: 16
cdr3_aa: CASSPRTGFNTGELFF
cdr3_nt: TGTGCCAGCAGCCCCCGGACAGGCTTTAACACCGGGGAGCTGTTTTTT

v_call: TRBV18
clone_size: NA
j_call: TRBJ2-7
d_call: TRBD1
cdr3_length: 13
cdr3_aa: CASSKTGNYEQYF
cdr3_nt: TGTGCCAGCTCAAAGACAGGGAACTACGAGCAGTACTTC

v_call: TRBV29-1
clone_size: NA
j_call: TRBJ2-7
d_call: NA
cdr3_length: 14
cdr3_aa: CSATTGGLGYEQYF
cdr3_nt: TGCAGCGCCACGACAGGAGGCCTCGGCTACGAGCAGTACTTC

v_call: TRBV18
clone_size: few
j_call: TRBJ2-5
d_call: TRBD2
cdr3_length: 13
cdr3_aa: CASSREGGETQYF
cdr3_nt: TGTGCCAGCTCACGGGAGGGAGGAGAGACCCAGTACTTC

v_call: TRBV19
clone_size: NA
j_call: TRBJ2-5
d_call: TRBD1
cdr3_length: 13
cdr3_aa: CASRDRAQETQYF
cdr3_nt: TGTGCCAGTAGGGACAGGGCTCAAGAGACCCAGTACTTC

v_call: TRBV7-9
clone_size: NA
j_call: TRBJ1-3
d_call: NA
cdr3_length: 15
cdr3_aa: CASSFLWDSGNTIYF
cdr3_nt: TGTGCCAGCAGCTTTTTGTGGGATTCTGGAAACACCATATATTTT

v_call: TRBV30
clone_size: NA
j_call: TRBJ1-5
d_call: TRBD1
cdr3_length: 15
cdr3_aa: CAWSPGTGLNQPQHF
cdr3_nt: TGTGCCTGGAGTCCGGGGACAGGGCTCAATCAGCCCCAGCATTTT

v_call: TRBV5-1
clone_size: NA
j_call: TRBJ2-1
d_call: NA
cdr3_length: 16
cdr3_aa: CASSLAGGGAYNEQFF
cdr3_nt: TGCGCCAGCAGCTTGGCCGGAGGGGGGGCCTACAATGAGCAGTTCTTC

v_call: TRBV7-9
clone_size: NA
j_call: TRBJ2-7
d_call: NA
cdr3_length: 11
cdr3_aa: CASSFLYEQYF
cdr3_nt: TGTGCCAGCAGCTTCCTCTACGAGCAGTACTTC

v_call: TRBV19
clone_size: few
j_call: TRBJ1-6
d_call: NA
cdr3_length: 13
cdr3_aa: CASTPGGSATLHF
cdr3_nt: TGTGCCAGTACCCCCGGGGGCTCTGCAACCCTCCACTTT

v_call: TRBV2
clone_size: medium-sized
j_call: TRBJ2-3
d_call: TRBD1
cdr3_length: 15
cdr3_aa: CASSDRTGGTDTQYF
cdr3_nt: TGTGCCAGCAGTGACAGGACAGGGGGCACAGATACGCAGTATTTT

v_call: TRBV5-1
clone_size: NA
j_call: TRBJ1-1
d_call: NA
cdr3_length: 14
cdr3_aa: CASSTSGGNTEAFF
cdr3_nt: TGCGCCAGCAGCACCTCGGGCGGGAACACTGAAGCTTTCTTT

v_call: TRBV9
clone_size: few
j_call: TRBJ2-3
d_call: NA
cdr3_length: 13
cdr3_aa: CASSVVPADTQYF
cdr3_nt: TGTGCCAGCAGCGTAGTCCCAGCAGATACGCAGTATTTT

v_call: TRBV10-3
clone_size: NA
j_call: TRBJ1-5
d_call: NA
cdr3_length: 17
cdr3_aa: CAISELNSVYSNQPQHF
cdr3_nt: TGTGCCATCAGTGAGTTAAATTCCGTGTACAGCAATCAGCCCCAGCATTTT

v_call: TRBV2
clone_size: once
j_call: TRBJ1-1
d_call: NA
cdr3_length: 12
cdr3_aa: CASSEVFLLAFF
cdr3_nt: TGTGCCAGCAGTGAGGTTTTTCTTCTAGCTTTCTTT

v_call: TRBV7-2
clone_size: NA
j_call: TRBJ1-4
d_call: TRBD1
cdr3_length: 14
cdr3_aa: CASSLDRWGEKLFF
cdr3_nt: TGTGCCAGCAGCCTGGACAGGTGGGGTGAAAAACTGTTTTTT

v_call: TRBV6-1
clone_size: few
j_call: TRBJ2-7
d_call: NA
cdr3_length: 13
cdr3_aa: CASSKPGSYEQYF
cdr3_nt: TGTGCCAGCAGTAAACCGGGATCCTACGAGCAGTACTTC

v_call: TRBV29-1
clone_size: NA
j_call: TRBJ2-6
d_call: NA
cdr3_length: 15
cdr3_aa: CSVELADSGANVLTF
cdr3_nt: TGCAGCGTTGAACTTGCCGACTCTGGGGCCAACGTCCTGACTTTC

v_call: TRBV7-8
clone_size: few
j_call: TRBJ2-7
d_call: NA
cdr3_length: 11
cdr3_aa: CASSPREEQYF
cdr3_nt: TGTGCCAGCAGCCCTAGGGAGGAGCAGTACTTC

v_call: TRBV10-3
clone_size: NA
j_call: TRBJ1-5
d_call: TRBD1
cdr3_length: 16
cdr3_aa: CAISEVRTGLNQPQHF
cdr3_nt: TGTGCCATCAGTGAGGTTAGGACAGGGTTAAATCAGCCCCAGCATTTT

v_call: TRBV7-2
clone_size: few
j_call: TRBJ1-2
d_call: NA
cdr3_length: 14
cdr3_aa: CASSLASREDGYTF
cdr3_nt: TGTGCCAGCAGCTTAGCGTCCAGGGAGGATGGCTACACCTTC

v_call: TRBV6-1
clone_size: NA
j_call: TRBJ1-2
d_call: TRBD1
cdr3_length: 15
cdr3_aa: CASSGWGQINYGYTF
cdr3_nt: TGTGCCAGCAGTGGCTGGGGACAGATTAACTATGGCTACACCTTC

v_call: TRBV11-2
clone_size: NA
j_call: TRBJ1-5
d_call: TRBD1
cdr3_length: 19
cdr3_aa: CASSPQNRGEGTSYQPQHF
cdr3_nt: TGTGCCAGCAGCCCACAGAACAGGGGTGAGGGGACAAGTTATCAGCCCCAGCATTTT

v_call: TRBV6-1
clone_size: NA
j_call: TRBJ2-1
d_call: NA
cdr3_length: 18
cdr3_aa: CASSEIQRGGRSHNEQFF
cdr3_nt: TGTGCCAGCAGTGAAATACAGCGTGGGGGACGAAGCCACAATGAGCAGTTCTTC